Shown below are 13 T cell receptor beta chains from a single sample sequenced in a study of cytomegalovirus exposure and HLA in healthy donors. The PCR contained 60 Vbeta and 13 Jbeta primers. TCRdb's copy holds only in-frame clones and misses some; the assay was immunoSEQ multiplex PCR. The sample consists of 110,000 to 150,000 clones, roughly four fifths of them appearing once. The material sequenced was PBMCs. The origin of the receptors is a woman aged 50 to 65 in good health and CMV-seronegative.

This clone occurred once. The same CDR3 can be traced to other DNA sequences in this sample. V usage is TRBV19 and J usage is TRBJ2-5; 8 bases map to TRBD2. Germline V gene data show CDR1 as LNHDA and CDR2 as SQIVND (reference sequence). Unmatched junction bases numbered 4, after V lost 5 bases and J lost 5 bases. This CDR3 has 13 residues. The CDR3 DNA is TGTGCCAGTAGTGAGGGACTAGAGGAGACCCAGTACTTC. Translation gives CASSEGLEETQYF.

This chain joins TRBV5-1 and TRBJ2-2, with TRBD2 identical over 9 bases. Per germline, CDR1 SGHRS and CDR2 YFSETQ. J was trimmed by 0 bases and V by 4 bases; bases with no gene match: 7. The CDR3 consists of 17 residues. CDR3 nucleotide sequence: TGCGCCAGCAGCCCCCGGACTAGCGACGCGAACACCGGGGAGCTGTTTTTT. Protein sequence: CASSPRTSDANTGELFF.

For the CDR3, the DNA is TGTGCCAGCAGTTCGACCCACAGGGGGCATGAGCAGTTCTTC. Encoded protein: CASSSTHRGHEQFF. The chain combines TRBV6-5 with TRBJ2-1, with 9 bases lining up with TRBD1. The germline V gene encodes CDR1 MNHEY and CDR2 SVGAGI. The V and J ends lost 4 bases and 8 bases, in that order; junction bases with no gene match: 6. The CDR3 consists of 14 residues.

The genes are TRBV9 and TRBJ2-3; 7 bases map to TRBD1. The CDR3 loop spans 13 amino acids. CDR1 is SGDLS and CDR2 is YYNGEE in the germline V gene. V lost 3 bases to trimming and J lost 7 bases; unmatched junction nucleotides: 5. The CDR3 is CASSASGQNTQYF. In DNA form, the CDR3 reads TGTGCCAGCAGCGCCTCGGGACAGAATACGCAGTATTTT.

In DNA, the CDR3 is TGTGCCAGCAGCCAAGGATCAGCGGGGGGTGGGGCCAAAAACATTCAGTACTTC. It encodes CASSQGSAGGGAKNIQYF. The chain employs TRBV4-2 and TRBJ2-4, with 9 positions matching TRBD2. Unmatched junction bases numbered 8, after V lost 1 base and J lost 1 base. The CDR3 has 18 residues. Germline-derived CDR1 and CDR2 are LGHNA and YNFKEQ.

V and J are TRBV5-1 and TRBJ2-3; D is ambiguous. The CDR3 runs 14 residues. Germline-derived CDR1 and CDR2 are SGHRS and YFSETQ. Trimming removed 0 bases from V and 0 bases from J, with 5 bases in between. CDR3 DNA: TGCGCCAGCAGCTTGGCCTATAGCACAGATACGCAGTATTTT. This gives the protein CASSLAYSTDTQYF.

The chain has TRBV11-1 and TRBJ2-3; possibly TRBD1 for D (6 bases). The CDR3 has 16 residues. Germline CDR1 reads SGHAT; CDR2 reads FQDESV (reference sequence). V lost 5 bases, J lost 1 base, and 16 bases lay in between. The CDR3, as DNA: TGTGCCAGCAGCGCACAGGGAATTCGTGGCACAGATACGCAGTATTTT. Its protein product is CASSAQGIRGTDTQYF.

The chain recombines TRBV9 with TRBJ1-1, with 9 bases matching TRBD1. The CDR3 runs to 16 residues. CDR1 and CDR2 from the germline V gene are SGDLS and YYNGEE. Trimming cost V 0 bases and J 1 base; bases outside gene matches: 4. In DNA form, the CDR3 reads TGTGCCAGCAGCGTAGGTGAGGGACAGGGGAACACTGAAGCTTTCTTT. Protein sequence: CASSVGEGQGNTEAFF.

The chain uses TRBV2 and TRBJ1-1; D is uncertain. Germline CDR1 and CDR2: SNHLY and FYNNEI. The V and J ends lost 3 bases and 4 bases respectively, with 9 bases between them. This CDR3 region has 13 residues. The CDR3 sequence: CASSEWLRTEAFF. The CDR3 DNA reads TGTGCCAGCAGTGAGTGGTTGCGCACTGAAGCTTTCTTT.

This chain uses TRBV6-1 with TRBJ2-2; D is perhaps TRBD1 (6 bases). Trimming removed 2 bases at V and 3 bases at J, with 22 bases between. CDR1 and CDR2 (germline): MNHNS, SASEGT. The CDR3 is made up of 19 amino acids. CDR3 residues: CASSERPQGLLGDTGELFF. CDR3 nucleotide sequence: TGTGCCAGCAGTGAAAGGCCCCAGGGGCTGCTCGGGGACACCGGGGAGCTGTTTTTT.

The chain recombines TRBV9 with TRBJ1-2; 8 bases align to TRBD1. CDR1 is SGDLS, CDR2 YYNGEE, per germline. The CDR3 contains 13 residues. The V gene end was trimmed by 3 bases and the J gene end by 8 bases; junction bases not matched to a gene: 6. CDR3 in DNA: TGTGCCAGCAGCGCTACCTGGGACAGGGGCTACACCTTC. Translation: CASSATWDRGYTF.

This sequence joins TRBV29-1 and TRBJ2-3, with 16 positions matching TRBD2. After removal of 4 bases from V and 1 base from J, the junction contained 8 bases not matched to a gene. The germline gives CDR1 SQVTM, CDR2 ANQGSEA. The CDR3 consists of 18 residues. CDR3: CSVAGLAGGLWGTDTQYF. The DNA for the CDR3 is TGCAGCGTTGCGGGACTAGCGGGGGGGCTTTGGGGCACAGATACGCAGTATTTT.

The V and J genes are TRBV6-1 and TRBJ1-5; D gene uncertain. Trimming left V 1 base short and J 4 bases short, with 5 bases between. Germline V gene data show CDR1 as MNHNS and CDR2 as SASEGT. CDR3 length equals 13 residues. The CDR3 protein is CASSEVQNQPQHF. The DNA for the CDR3 is TGTGCCAGCAGTGAAGTACAGAATCAGCCCCAGCATTTT.